The next 32 T cell receptor beta chains were all read from a single sample in a study of human versus mouse CDR3 diversity and MHC coevolution. Using immunoSEQ multiplex PCR, the repertoire was profiled, and TCRdb retains in-frame clones only, with some absent. Of around 59,000 clones detected, around 94% appear once; the ten largest clones hold approximately 17%. The specimen was naive CD4+ T cells from blood. Subset denoted: CD45RO-negative CD62L-positive naive CD4 T cells. These receptors all come from a person between 55 and 69 years old in good health.

The chain has TRBV9 and TRBJ2-7, with D possibly matching TRBD2 (5 bases). The germline gives CDR1 SGDLS, CDR2 YYNGEE. The CDR3 length is 14 residues. Trimming cost V 3 bases and J 3 bases, with 13 bases left between them. Here the CDR3 DNA reads TGTGCCAGCAGCGAACAACCCGGGGTCTACGAGCAGTACTTC. It yields the protein CASSEQPGVYEQYF. Full variable domain (rest looked up from reference TRBV9 and TRBJ2-7): DSGVTQTPKHLITATGQRVTLRCSPRSGDLSVYWYQQSLDQGLQFLIQYYNGEERAKGNILERFSAQQFPDLHSELNLSSLELGDSALYFCASSEQPGVYEQYFGPGTRLTVT.

The V call is TRBV6-5, the J call TRBJ1-4; 8 bases are shared with TRBD1. Germline trimming cut 6 bases from V and 7 bases from J; bases unmatched to any gene: 7. Germline V CDR1 and CDR2: MNHEY, SVGAGI. The CDR3 runs 14 residues. CDR3 sequence reads: CASSSWTGTEKLFF. For the CDR3, the DNA is TGTGCCAGCAGCTCATGGACAGGGACTGAAAAACTGTTTTTT.

This chain uses TRBV15 with TRBJ1-6; maybe TRBD1 (5 bases). Germline CDR1 and CDR2: LNHNV and YYDKDF (reference sequence). V was shortened by 3 bases and J by 6 bases, with 21 bases between the two germline ends. The CDR3 spans 18 residues. The CDR3 DNA reads as TGTGCCACCAGCAGGGATCTTTTGGGAGGGGAGGTTAATTCACCCCTCCACTTT. This translates into CATSRDLLGGEVNSPLHF.

J is TRBJ2-7 and V is TRBV25-1; the match to TRBD2 covers 7 bases. CDR1 and CDR2 from the germline V gene are MGHDK and SYGVNS. CDR3 size: 16 residues. Trimming removed 1 base from V and 2 bases from J; junction bases left unmatched: 8. CDR3 DNA: TGTGCCAGCAGTGAATTCCGGGCTAGCGGAACCTACGAGCAGTACTTC. Protein product: CASSEFRASGTYEQYF.

This clone was seen more than once but under ten times. The chain combines TRBV7-3 with TRBJ2-2, with 8 bases lining up with TRBD1. The J segment lost 7 bases and the V segment lost 5 bases, leaving 6 bases of the junction unmatched. CDR3 length: 14 residues. The V gene's germline CDR1 is SGHTA and CDR2 FQGTGA. Here the CDR3 DNA reads TGTGCCAGCAGCCAGGACAGGGTTGGCGGGGAGCTGTTTTTT. Its translation is CASSQDRVGGELFF.

The chain combines TRBV18 with TRBJ2-2; maybe TRBD1 (5 bases). The V end lost 5 bases, the J end lost 5 bases, and 9 bases lay between the germline ends. The CDR3 consists of 13 residues. Germline V CDR1 and CDR2: KGHSH, LQKENI. The CDR3 reads CASSGKGTGELFF. CDR3 DNA: TGTGCCAGCTCAGGCAAGGGGACCGGGGAGCTGTTTTTT.

This chain connects TRBV12-5 to TRBJ2-3; the match to TRBD1 covers 8 bases. Germline V gene lookup returns CDR1 LGHNT and CDR2 FRNRAP. Losses at the gene ends were 0 bases for V and 9 bases for J; bases not matched to a gene: 20. CDR3 length: 19 residues. CDR3 sequence reads: CASGLVTSATGGRRGTQYF. The CDR3 nucleotides read TGTGCTAGTGGTTTGGTCACGAGCGCAACAGGGGGAAGAAGAGGCACGCAGTATTTT.

This clone appeared once. V and J are TRBV7-9 and TRBJ2-3, with D tentatively TRBD2 (5 bases). The length of the CDR3 is 14 residues. Germline CDR1 SEHNR, CDR2 FQNEAQ (reference sequence). Trimming shortened V by 5 bases and J by 0 bases, and 9 bases separated the two germline ends. The CDR3: CASSISASTDTQYF. CDR3 DNA sequence: TGTGCCAGCAGCATTAGCGCGAGCACAGATACGCAGTATTTT.

This chain uses TRBV9 with TRBJ2-7, with D perhaps matching TRBD1 (6 bases). Germline CDR1 SGDLS, CDR2 YYNGEE. V shed 5 bases and J shed 7 bases, with 16 bases lying between them. The CDR3 runs 13 residues. CDR3 DNA sequence: TGTGCCAGCAGTCCGACAGGAATGGGTGAGCAGTACTTC. Amino acids: CASSPTGMGEQYF.

This chain's CDR3 is CASSPAHLGLAGGDTQYF. The CDR3 nucleotides read TGTGCCAGCAGCCCCGCCCACTTAGGACTAGCGGGAGGAGATACGCAGTATTTT. The V gene is TRBV7-3, the J gene TRBJ2-3; TRBD2 matches at 14 bases. CDR1 SGHTA and CDR2 FQGTGA come from the germline V gene. V trimming: 5 bases; J trimming: 5 bases; junction bases outside the gene matches: 12. This CDR3 comprises 18 residues.

J is TRBJ2-1 and V is TRBV19; 8 bases fit TRBD1. Trimming at V came to 3 bases and at J to 8 bases, leaving 9 bases not matched to a gene. The CDR3 is 15 residues long. Germline assignment: CDR1 LNHDA and CDR2 SQIVND (reference sequence). The CDR3 coding sequence is TGTGCCAGTAGTATGGGCAGGGGGCGTTCAGATGAGCAGTTCTTC. Protein sequence: CASSMGRGRSDEQFF.

Regarding this clone: One end of the junction is discordant with germline, which a read error may explain. The chain carries TRBV20-1 and TRBJ2-5, with 7 positions matching TRBD2. This CDR3 comprises 11 residues. Germline loops: CDR1 DFQATT, CDR2 SNEGSKA (reference sequence). The CDR3 region has the DNA TGCAGTGCCAAACTGGGAGGGGAGGGACACTTC. Translating it yields CSAKLGGEGHF.

This rearrangement joins TRBV27 to TRBJ2-7; TRBD1 matches at 10 bases. Per germline, CDR1 MNHEY and CDR2 SMNVEV (reference sequence). With 8 bases clipped from V and 7 bases from J, the junction kept 8 bases outside the gene matches. CDR3 length: 13 amino acids. This chain's CDR3 is CASYDRGRREQYF. CDR3 bases: TGTGCCAGCTACGACAGGGGGCGTCGGGAGCAGTACTTC.

The chain uses TRBV6-1 and TRBJ1-1; possible D gene TRBD1, 5 bases. Germline V CDR1 and CDR2: MNHNS, SASEGT. Trimming pared 2 bases from V and 0 bases from J, leaving 10 bases between. The CDR3 contains 15 residues. The CDR3 nucleotides are TGTGCCAGCAGTGAACAGGGAGGGTTGAACACTGAAGCTTTCTTT. Translating it yields CASSEQGGLNTEAFF.

This clone appeared a single time. The rearrangement uses TRBV10-3 and TRBJ1-1; D perhaps matches TRBD1 (5 bases). V was clipped by 7 bases and J by 5 bases, with 14 bases between them. From germline, CDR1 is ENHRY and CDR2 SYGVKD. CDR3 size: 13 residues. The CDR3 coding sequence is TGTGCCATCAAGTTCAGGGAGGAGACTGAAGCTTTCTTT. This encodes CAIKFREETEAFF.

The gene calls are TRBV7-3 and TRBJ2-3, with TRBD2 matching 9 bases. The ends lost 0 bases at V and 5 bases at J; junction bases unmatched: 6. This CDR3 contains 16 residues. CDR1 is SGHTA, CDR2 FQGTGA, per germline. This chain's CDR3 is CASSLTLAGGGDTQYF. The CDR3, as DNA: TGTGCCAGCAGCTTAACGTTGGCGGGAGGGGGAGATACGCAGTATTTT.

This rearrangement joins TRBV6-6 to TRBJ2-3, with TRBD2 as a possible D gene (6 bases). The CDR3 is 16 amino acids. V was pared by 4 bases and J by 3 bases, with 17 bases between. The germline gives CDR1 MNHNY, CDR2 SVGAGI (reference sequence). DNA for the CDR3: TGTGCCAGCAGTTCCCTAGCGCCTCGAGGTACAGATACGCAGTATTTT. Encoded protein: CASSSLAPRGTDTQYF.

In this sample, this clone turned up once. The genes are TRBV25-1 and TRBJ2-1, with TRBD2 matching over 7 bases. This CDR3 has 16 amino acids. J was trimmed by 4 bases and V by 2 bases; bases with no gene match: 8. Germline V lookup: CDR1 MGHDK, CDR2 SYGVNS. The CDR3 protein is CASSEMQGGGYNEQFF. The CDR3 coding sequence is TGTGCCAGCAGTGAAATGCAGGGCGGGGGTTACAATGAGCAGTTCTTC.

The rearrangement links TRBV11-2 to TRBJ2-5; D is perhaps TRBD1 (5 bases). Judging by the DNA end, TRBJ2-7 fits better; the J call may be wrong. Germline CDR1 reads SGHAT; CDR2 reads FQNNGV. This CDR3 has 14 amino acids. This CDR3 is CASSSQGQTYEQYF. In DNA form, the CDR3 reads TGTGCCAGCAGCTCCCAGGGTCAGACCTACGAGCAGTACTTC.

The J gene is TRBJ2-1, the V gene TRBV25-1, with TRBD1 matching over 8 bases. CDR1 and CDR2 from the germline V gene are MGHDK and SYGVNS. With V trimmed by 6 bases and J by 6 bases, 13 bases remained unmatched. The CDR3 length is 16 residues. The CDR3 reads CASRGTGDRGFNEQFF. The CDR3 bases are TGTGCCAGCAGGGGGACTGGAGACAGGGGTTTCAATGAGCAGTTCTTC.

V gene TRBV5-1 combines with J gene TRBJ1-1, with TRBD1 as a possible D gene (6 bases). V shed 1 base and J shed 4 bases, with 14 bases lying between them. The germline CDR1 and CDR2 sequences are SGHRS and YFSETQ. The CDR3 loop spans 15 amino acids. This CDR3 reads CASSLWGLFSTEAFF. CDR3 DNA: TGCGCCAGCAGCTTGTGGGGGCTTTTCAGCACTGAAGCTTTCTTT.

The V call is TRBV5-6, the J call TRBJ2-3; D might be TRBD2 (5 bases). V was cut by 3 bases and J by 7 bases, with 18 bases left in between. Germline values: CDR1 SGHDT, CDR2 YYEEEE. CDR3 length equals 15 residues. The CDR3 region is CASSSNRGLRNTQYF. The CDR3 DNA follows: TGTGCCAGCAGCTCTAATAGAGGGTTGCGGAATACGCAGTATTTT. The whole variable domain, filled in from reference TRBV5-6 and TRBJ2-3, reads DAGVTQSPTHLIKTRGQQVTLRCSPKSGHDTVSWYQQALGQGPQFIFQYYEEEERQRGNFPDRFSGHQFPNYSSELNVNALLLGDSALYLCASSSNRGLRNTQYFGPGTRLTVL.

The chain is built from TRBV27 and TRBJ1-6, with 7 positions matching TRBD1. This CDR3 spans 16 amino acids. Per the germline V gene, CDR1 is MNHEY and CDR2 is SMNVEV (reference sequence). J gave up 7 bases and V 4 bases, and 10 bases lay outside the gene matches. The DNA for the CDR3 is TGTGCCAGCAGTTCCATAGGGGGCGGCGTAAATTCACCCCTCCACTTT. This encodes CASSSIGGGVNSPLHF.

V and J are TRBV30 and TRBJ1-4, with D perhaps matching TRBD1 (6 bases). Germline V CDR1 and CDR2: GTSNPN, SVGIG (reference sequence). This CDR3 region has 17 residues. The V gene lost 1 base and the J gene lost 0 bases, with 15 bases spanning the gap. The CDR3 reads CAWSAGQGSPTNEKLFF. CDR3 nucleotides: TGTGCCTGGAGTGCGGGTCAGGGGTCTCCAACTAATGAAAAACTGTTTTTT.

This chain joins TRBV10-1 and TRBJ1-4, with D unresolved. The CDR3 spans 16 residues. Germline assignment: CDR1 WNHNN and CDR2 SYGVQD (reference sequence). V lost 2 bases and J 5 bases, leaving 15 bases between the germline ends. The CDR3 loop reads CASSERKHVMNEKLFF. CDR3 DNA: TGCGCCAGCAGTGAGCGCAAACACGTAATGAATGAAAAACTGTTTTTT.

The chain is built from TRBV19 and TRBJ1-4; the D gene is possibly TRBD1 (5 bases). CDR1 is LNHDA, CDR2 SQIVND, per germline (reference sequence). The CDR3 runs to 14 residues. V gave up 3 bases and J gave up 4 bases, with 9 bases separating them. The CDR3 loop is CASSIGGYNEKLFF. For the CDR3, the DNA is TGTGCCAGTAGTATCGGGGGATATAATGAAAAACTGTTTTTT.

This clone has just one count. The V call is TRBV6-1, the J call TRBJ2-7; no clear D. In germline, CDR1 is MNHNS, CDR2 SASEGT. CDR3 length: 12 amino acids. Deletions cut 6 bases from V and 0 bases from J, with 6 bases between. The CDR3 region is CASRAVSYEQYF. In DNA form, the CDR3 reads TGTGCCAGCAGGGCGGTCTCCTACGAGCAGTACTTC.

The chain recombines TRBV7-9 with TRBJ2-2; TRBD2 is a possible D gene (6 bases). Germline V gene data show CDR1 as SEHNR and CDR2 as FQNEAQ (reference sequence). Trimming left V 8 bases short and J 7 bases short, with 14 bases between. The CDR3 spans 13 residues. The CDR3 nucleotides are TGTGCCAGCTCAACCATGGGAGGCGGGGAGCTGTTTTTT. Amino acids: CASSTMGGGELFF.

This sequence joins TRBV9 and TRBJ2-3; 10 nucleotides line up with TRBD2. Trimming at V came to 1 base and at J to 3 bases, leaving 8 bases not matched to a gene. CDR1 is SGDLS and CDR2 is YYNGEE in the germline V gene. This CDR3 has 17 residues. The CDR3 sequence: CASSVSSGSGRTDTQYF. DNA for the CDR3: TGTGCCAGCAGCGTATCTAGCGGGAGCGGAAGAACAGATACGCAGTATTTT.

This rearrangement joins TRBV5-1 to TRBJ1-2, with 9 bases identical to TRBD1. CDR1 and CDR2 (germline): SGHRS, YFSETQ. The CDR3 consists of 14 residues. V shed 6 bases, J shed 4 bases, and the junction held 7 bases outside the gene matches. The CDR3 is CASTRDRDTYGYTF. As DNA, the CDR3 is TGCGCCAGCACCAGGGACAGGGATACCTATGGCTACACCTTC. The whole variable domain, filled in from reference TRBV5-1 and TRBJ1-2, reads KAGVTQTPRYLIKTRGQQVTLSCSPISGHRSVSWYQQTPGQGLQFLFEYFSETQRNKGNFPGRFSGRQFSNSRSEMNVSTLELGDSALYLCASTRDRDTYGYTFGSGTRLTVV.

The CDR3 bases are TGTGCCAGCAGTGAAAGGGTCGGCGGGAGTAATGAAAAACTGTTTTTT. Protein sequence: CASSERVGGSNEKLFF. The rearrangement uses TRBV6-1 and TRBJ1-4, with D unresolved. Germline V gives CDR1 MNHNS, CDR2 SASEGT. Trimming removed 2 bases from V and 4 bases from J, with 14 bases in between. This CDR3 spans 16 amino acids.

The chain combines TRBV9 with TRBJ1-6; possible D gene TRBD1, 5 bases. Per the germline V gene, CDR1 is SGDLS and CDR2 is YYNGEE. The CDR3 has 15 residues. Trimming stripped 0 bases from V and 12 bases from J, with 16 bases between. The CDR3 is CASSVGGTMVEPLHF. The CDR3 nucleotides read TGTGCCAGCAGCGTAGGAGGGACTATGGTTGAACCCCTCCACTTT.